These 4 T cell receptor beta chains share one sample of origin, sequenced in a study of CD8+ T cells in alopecia areata. Treatment indicated: oral pan-JAK inhibitor, 5-10 mg twice daily. Sequencing relied on a cDNA template that was reverse transcribed from extracted RNA. Some clones are missing from TCRdb's copy, which holds only in-frame ones; the method was immunoSEQ multiplex PCR. The data hold about 120,000 clones, with 53% observed a single time. The specimen was CD4+ T cells sorted from blood, collected at week 4, from a patient treated with tofacitinib. These TCRs come from a human donor with alopecia areata.

This clone occurred once. The chain is built from TRBV4-1 and TRBJ2-1, with D possibly being TRBD2 (6 bases). Trimming stripped 3 bases from V and 8 bases from J, with 14 bases between. This CDR3 is built from 14 residues. The germline CDR1 and CDR2 sequences are MGHRA and YSYEKL. In nucleotides, the CDR3 is TGCGCCAGCAGCCAGCGGGATCGGCGGGATGAGCAGTTCTTC. Its protein product is CASSQRDRRDEQFF.

The chain joins TRBV30 to TRBJ1-1; D unresolved. The CDR3 totals 15 residues. The germline V gene encodes CDR1 GTSNPN and CDR2 SVGIG (reference sequence). V lost 0 bases to trimming and J lost 0 bases, with 11 bases between them. The CDR3 spells CAWSVRREVNTEAFF. CDR3 bases: TGTGCCTGGAGTGTACGGAGGGAGGTGAACACTGAAGCTTTCTTT.

This clone was observed a handful of times. This chain links TRBV7-9 with TRBJ2-5; a possible D gene is TRBD2 (5 bases). There are 17 residues in the CDR3. Trimming shortened V by 0 bases and J by 2 bases, and 16 bases separated the two germline ends. The germline V gene encodes CDR1 SEHNR and CDR2 FQNEAQ (reference sequence). Here the CDR3 DNA reads TGTGCCAGCAGCTTAGCGGTCGGGATAACAGCACAAGAGACCCAGTACTTC. Translating gives CASSLAVGITAQETQYF.

The gene calls are TRBV7-8 and TRBJ2-1; D is perhaps TRBD1 (6 bases). Per germline, CDR1 SGHVS and CDR2 FQNEAQ. The V gene lost 0 bases and the J gene lost 4 bases, with 16 bases spanning the gap. The CDR3 spans 17 residues. CDR3 DNA: TGTGCCAGCAGCTTAGCGGTAAGGGGGACACATTACAATGAGCAGTTCTTC. It yields the protein CASSLAVRGTHYNEQFF. The whole variable domain, filled in from reference TRBV7-8 and TRBJ2-1, reads GAGVSQSPRYKVAKRGQDVALRCDPISGHVSLFWYQQALGQGPEFLTYFQNEAQLDKSGLPSDRFFAERPEGSVSTLKIQRTQQEDSAVYLCASSLAVRGTHYNEQFFGPGTRLTVL.